Listed below are T cell receptor beta chains from one sample, sequenced in a study of neurological immune-mediated disorders. TCRdb reprocessed the 5' RACE reads via MiXCR and lists one record per CDR3 protein. The sample contains approximately 89,000 distinct CDR3 sequences, about 13% of which appear only once. The sequencing input was PBMCs. Receptors were obtained from a female donor with HTLV-1-associated myelopathy (HAM/TSP). CDR3s leave out the opening cysteine and the closing phenylalanine or tryptophan.

J | V | CDR3
TRBJ1-2 | TRBV12-3/TRBV12-4 | TSSFETEPGYT
TRBJ2-7 | TRBV5-1 | ASSSGFVLRGYEQY
TRBJ2-3 | TRBV11-2 | ASSLNSGRADTQY
TRBJ1-1 | TRBV29-1 | SVAGSRTEAF
TRBJ2-6 | TRBV2 | ASGGSGANVLT
TRBJ2-7 | TRBV6-1 | ASIPGGGRSGSYEQY
TRBJ2-7 | TRBV9 | ASSVEAGVQYEQY
TRBJ2-7 | TRBV28 | ASSPGGRITYEQY
TRBJ2-7 | TRBV20-1 | SARGAQPEIYEQY
TRBJ2-1 | TRBV20-1 | SADGGPSYNEQF
TRBJ1-3 | TRBV10-3 | AISEIMGPCGNTIY
TRBJ1-2 | TRBV6-5 | ASKDGGTGPGGYT
TRBJ1-2 | TRBV6-5 | ASTRGYGYT
TRBJ1-5 | TRBV20-1 | SAHTGTGYSNQPQH
TRBJ1-2 | TRBV6-1 | ASSEDLGRTYGYT
TRBJ1-1 | TRBV5-1 | ASSQQGATEAF
TRBJ1-2 | TRBV6-2/TRBV6-3 | ASSPQDSNGYT
TRBJ1-3 | TRBV5-1 | ASSWQMGGSKNTIY
TRBJ2-2 | TRBV9 | ASREGPGELF
TRBJ2-2 | TRBV5-1 | ASSLRGLDTGELF
TRBJ2-3 | TRBV20-1 | SARDREATDTQY
TRBJ2-3 | TRBV4-1 | ASSQGLAGGYTDTQY
TRBJ2-2 | TRBV5-5 | ASSLETGELF
TRBJ2-7 | TRBV5-1 | ASTETSGGTSYEQY
TRBJ2-1 | TRBV5-1 | ASSLEGGQGNEQF
TRBJ2-3 | TRBV27 | ASSLSSGGRSTDTQY
TRBJ2-3 | TRBV6-5 | ASSYWSPGRFGDTQY
TRBJ2-7 | TRBV5-1 | ASSLGQAQEGYEQY
TRBJ2-5 | TRBV5-5 | ASSRGHGETQY
TRBJ2-3 | TRBV5-1 | ASSVPTEDTQY
TRBJ2-4 | TRBV20-1 | SAFTAKNIQY
TRBJ2-2 | TRBV5-1 | ASSLVQAYTRELF
TRBJ1-6 | TRBV9 | ASSARDSPLH
TRBJ2-3 | TRBV9 | ASSVAALSTDTQY
TRBJ2-7 | TRBV5-4 | ASSFGPSGGSSYEQY
TRBJ2-5 | TRBV29-1 | SEDGLGRTQY
TRBJ2-5 | TRBV7-2 | ASSPIQETQY
TRBJ1-1 | TRBV6-6 | ASRLQGNTEAF
TRBJ2-1 | TRBV7-9 | ASSPRQGAGNEQF
TRBJ1-5 | TRBV5-1 | ASSADSNQPQH
TRBJ1-5 | TRBV6-2/TRBV6-3 | ASSLQRTQPQH
TRBJ1-1 | TRBV28 | ASSLLQGRAEAF
TRBJ2-2 | TRBV7-8 | ASSLISGGYTGELF
TRBJ1-6 | TRBV14 | ASSQLGGDSPLH